This T cell receptor beta chain was sequenced for a study of T cell responses to AZD1222 COVID-19 vaccine. Assay: immunoSEQ multiplex PCR; the TCRdb copy retains only in-frame clones and omits some. The repertoire consists of around 31,000 clones, with about nine tenths occurring once and the leading ten covering over 40%. Trimming shortened V by 6 bases and J by 3 bases, and 18 bases separated the two germline ends. The germline V gene has CDR1 MNHEY and CDR2 SVGAGI. The CDR3 totals 15 residues. On this clone itself: Its specificity is not known.

Study observations and caveats: Nearly half of spike-specific TCRs reportedly go after variant regions that carry no mutations. Only a handful of people who got AZD1222 tested seropositive at baseline. Clonal diversity may have been underestimated, and the donors were mostly white British, with more females than males.

Sequencing was performed on peripheral blood, taken on day 0 of AZD1222 vaccination. The clonotype originates from an adult in good health. V is TRBV6-5 and J is TRBJ2-7; D may be TRBD1 or TRBD2 (6 bases each). The CDR3 spells CASRRGGGFDYEQYF. CDR3 bases: TGTGCCAGCAGGCGAGGAGGGGGTTTTGACTACGAGCAGTACTTC.